The entry that follows covers one T cell receptor beta chain sequence. These data are taken from a study of T-cell memory formation after mild COVID-19. The CDR3 is 18 residues long. Trimming took 5 bases from V and 2 from J, leaving 27 bases between them. In germline, CDR1 is DFQATT, CDR2 SNEGSKA (reference sequence). One entry per CDR3 protein results from TCRdb running MiXCR on the 5' RACE reads. Of around 420,000 distinct CDR3 sequences listed, 24% are singletons. Sequenced sample: PBMCs or a T cell subset sorted from them (not recorded which). The receptor was derived from an adult woman who had mild COVID-19 (a few samples of this study predate the infection). Cell type and time point are not known. The V gene is TRBV20-1, the J gene TRBJ2-5; D might be TRBD2 (7 bases). In DNA form, the CDR3 reads TGCAGTGCTTCAACCGGGTATCGGGGGGCTACGACGCAAGAGACCCAGTACTTC. This gives the protein CSASTGYRGATTQETQYF.